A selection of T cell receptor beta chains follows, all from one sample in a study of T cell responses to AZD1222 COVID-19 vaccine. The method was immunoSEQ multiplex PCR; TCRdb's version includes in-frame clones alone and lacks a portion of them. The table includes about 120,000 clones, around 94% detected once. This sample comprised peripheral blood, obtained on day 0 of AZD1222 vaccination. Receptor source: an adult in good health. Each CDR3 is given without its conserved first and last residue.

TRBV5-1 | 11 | ASSLGGNTEAF
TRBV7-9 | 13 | ASSFLRGRTGELF
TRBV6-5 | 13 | ASSLTSGGEDTQY
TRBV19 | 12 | ASSIRGYVTEAF
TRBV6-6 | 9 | ASSYVGPQH
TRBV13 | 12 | ASSQMGEGNIQY
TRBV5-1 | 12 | ASSLHPDYNEQF
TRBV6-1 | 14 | ASSGGQGRGNQPQH
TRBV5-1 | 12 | ASSLGSTNIWQF
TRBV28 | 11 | ASSFRGQGLGT
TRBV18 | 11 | ASSQGVNTEAF
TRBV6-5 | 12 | ASTSGLLNSPLH
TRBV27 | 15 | ASRGVFRDRDNYGYT
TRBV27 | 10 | ASRTAPYGYT
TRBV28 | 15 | ASSPTPSGSSYNEQF
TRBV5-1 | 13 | ASSSGDRTPTEAF
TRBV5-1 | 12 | ASTPGRSDTEAF
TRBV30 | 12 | AWSGLQGDQPQH
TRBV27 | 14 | ASSRTVGQAGYEQY
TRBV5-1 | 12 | ASSPDRGGNEQF
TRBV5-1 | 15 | ASSSPSVPRGYNEQF
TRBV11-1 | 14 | ASSHSRAGGQDEQF
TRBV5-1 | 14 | ASSPNSGAETDTQY
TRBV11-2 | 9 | ASSLGAGYT
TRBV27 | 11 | ASSLSVLGELF
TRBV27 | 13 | ASSLYVGSPDTQY
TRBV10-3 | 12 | AIQQGTSNSPLH
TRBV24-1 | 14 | ATSDTGLAGGGEQF
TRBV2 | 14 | ASSDARAGYSYEQY
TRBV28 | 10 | ASSSIDGEAF
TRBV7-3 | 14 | ASSPGLAENIETQY
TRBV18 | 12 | ASSPAGVLDGYT
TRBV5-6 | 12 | ASSWGTASYEQY
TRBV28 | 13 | ASSPTGMSNQPQH
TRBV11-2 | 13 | ASSTAPKGTYEQY
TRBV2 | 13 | ATNLRGENTGELF
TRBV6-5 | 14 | ASSSRQGVPYNEQF
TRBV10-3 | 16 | AISEWDRLPSSGNTIY
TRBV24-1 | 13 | ATSDGQGAKNIQY
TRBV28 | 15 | ASSPRARSWGDTEAF
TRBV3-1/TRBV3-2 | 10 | ASSLRLGQQY
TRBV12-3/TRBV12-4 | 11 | ASSPTSGGTQY
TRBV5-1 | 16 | ASSLESLGVLPNEKLF
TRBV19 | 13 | ASSSSGSSRNTQY
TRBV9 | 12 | ASSDGNADTEAF
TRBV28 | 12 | ASSLDRFFRVYT